A single sample is the source of the 25 T cell receptor beta chains below, sequenced in a study of shared clonotypes between healthy human individuals. TCRdb's table, derived via immunoSEQ multiplex PCR, lists solely in-frame clones and lacks some. The sample has millions of clones, 95% seen once. The specimen was naive CD4+ T cells sorted from blood. Specified subset: CD45RA+ positively selected. The receptors shown here come from a man between 18 and 35 years old in good health.

V usage is TRBV10-3 and J usage is TRBJ2-7; no reliable D call. Germline V gene lookup returns CDR1 ENHRY and CDR2 SYGVKD. V was cut by 5 bases and J by 2 bases, with 10 bases left in between. The CDR3 totals 13 residues. The CDR3 here is CAISPDLPYEQYF. As DNA, the CDR3 is TGTGCCATCAGTCCCGACCTTCCCTACGAGCAGTACTTC.

The gene calls are TRBV6-5 and TRBJ2-3; D is unresolved. The CDR3 runs to 14 residues. CDR1 and CDR2 from the germline V gene are MNHEY and SVGAGI. Trimming removed 3 bases from V and 2 bases from J, with 9 bases in between. The CDR3 region is CASSYDIYTDTQYF. Here the CDR3 DNA reads TGTGCCAGCAGTTATGACATCTACACAGATACGCAGTATTTT.

In DNA, the CDR3 is TGTGCCACCTCCCCAGGGAGCAATCAGCCCCAGCATTTT. Translating gives CATSPGSNQPQHF. V is TRBV6-5 and J is TRBJ1-5; D might be TRBD1 (5 bases). CDR1 is MNHEY and CDR2 is SVGAGI in the germline V gene. The V gene lost 10 bases and the J gene lost 1 base, with 11 bases spanning the gap. The CDR3 runs to 13 residues.

The rearrangement uses TRBV9 and TRBJ1-4, with 9 bases lining up with TRBD1. CDR1 and CDR2 from the germline V gene are SGDLS and YYNGEE. The CDR3 has 17 amino acids. Trimming took 3 bases from V and 7 from J; bases not matched to a gene: 13. The DNA for the CDR3 is TGTGCCAGCAGCGCGGGACCGAGGACAGGGGTCGTTGAAAAACTGTTTTTT. It encodes CASSAGPRTGVVEKLFF.

The chain couples TRBV9 to TRBJ2-3; unclear D gene. V shed 2 bases and J shed 6 bases, with 7 bases lying between them. Germline V gene lookup returns CDR1 SGDLS and CDR2 YYNGEE. This CDR3 is built from 12 residues. The CDR3 reads CASSVQLDTQYF. In nucleotides, the CDR3 is TGTGCCAGCAGCGTGCAGTTGGATACGCAGTATTTT.

This sequence joins TRBV7-2 and TRBJ2-5, with 7 bases that match TRBD2. The CDR3 runs 13 residues. Germline CDR1 and CDR2: SGHTA and FQGNSA. V shed 4 bases and J 4 bases; nucleotides not matched to a gene: 3. The CDR3 here is CASSWTGGETQYF. CDR3 DNA: TGTGCCAGCAGCTGGACGGGAGGAGAGACCCAGTACTTC.

V and J are TRBV19 and TRBJ2-7; 8 bases fit TRBD2. This CDR3 has 16 residues. CDR1 is LNHDA, CDR2 SQIVND, per germline (reference sequence). V was clipped by 7 bases and J by 2 bases; unmatched bases: 13. CDR3 sequence reads: CASTQGAGAPPYEQYF. The CDR3 coding sequence is TGTGCCAGTACCCAGGGAGCGGGAGCTCCCCCCTACGAGCAGTACTTC.

The V and J genes are TRBV6-6 and TRBJ1-1; no firm D call. The CDR3 runs to 13 residues. With 2 bases removed from V and 3 bases from J, the gap between germline ends came to 7 bases. Germline CDR1 reads MNHNY; CDR2 reads SVGAGI (reference sequence). The CDR3 here is CASSYREHTEAFF. The DNA of the CDR3 is TGTGCCAGCAGTTACAGGGAGCACACTGAAGCTTTCTTT.

The V gene is TRBV6-5, the J gene TRBJ1-1; a possible D gene is TRBD1 (5 bases). Trimming shortened V by 4 bases and J by 3 bases, and 12 bases separated the two germline ends. This CDR3 comprises 14 residues. CDR1 and CDR2 (germline): MNHEY, SVGAGI. The CDR3 DNA reads TGTGCCAGCAGTTTTTCGACAGTAGACACTGAAGCTTTCTTT. Translation: CASSFSTVDTEAFF.

This clone has a single count. This clone may be a read error of a much larger clone one base away. Distinct nucleotide sequences in the sample also encode this CDR3. The J gene is TRBJ1-2, the V gene TRBV6-1, with D tentatively TRBD1 (6 bases). CDR3 length equals 12 residues. Per the germline V gene, CDR1 is MNHNS and CDR2 is SASEGT. The germline V and J ends were trimmed by 2 bases and 7 bases, with 8 bases remaining between them. CDR3 sequence (DNA): TGTGCCAGCAGTGAATCAGGGGTTGGCTACACCTTC. Translating gives CASSESGVGYTF.

This chain joins TRBV6-5 and TRBJ2-2, with TRBD2 matching 7 bases. V trimming: 5 bases; J trimming: 1 base; junction bases outside the gene matches: 1. Germline V gives CDR1 MNHEY, CDR2 SVGAGI. The CDR3 consists of 14 residues. The CDR3 region is CASSGGRNTGELFF. For the CDR3, the DNA is TGTGCCAGCAGTGGCGGGAGGAACACCGGGGAGCTGTTTTTT.

The rearrangement links TRBV6-5 to TRBJ2-7; D possibly corresponds to TRBD2 (5 bases). Trimming took off 2 bases at V and 5 bases at J, with 10 bases between the two ends. The CDR3 is 13 residues long. Germline V gene sequence: CDR1 MNHEY, CDR2 SVGAGI. As DNA, the CDR3 is TGTGCCAGCAGTTACGTAGGGAGACACGAGCAGTACTTC. This sequence encodes CASSYVGRHEQYF.

The chain has TRBV7-9 and TRBJ2-7; TRBD2 might be the D (6 bases). The length of the CDR3 is 15 residues. Trimming removed 1 base from V and 6 bases from J, with 16 bases in between. The germline CDR1 and CDR2 sequences are SEHNR and FQNEAQ (reference sequence). The CDR3 region is CASSLGVGGSGEQYF. CDR3 bases: TGTGCCAGCAGCTTAGGGGTCGGAGGGAGTGGCGAGCAGTACTTC.

The chain recombines TRBV19 with TRBJ2-7, with 11 bases that match TRBD1. Looked up from germline, CDR1 is LNHDA and CDR2 is SQIVND (reference sequence). There are 15 residues in the CDR3. The ends lost 3 bases at V and 2 bases at J; junction bases unmatched: 3. CDR3 nucleotides: TGTGCCAGTAGTATTGGGACAGGGGGTCCCTACGAGCAGTACTTC. As protein: CASSIGTGGPYEQYF.

About this clone: Distinct nucleotide sequences in the sample also encode this CDR3. This chain joins TRBV5-6 and TRBJ2-2; D may be TRBD1 (5 bases). CDR1 and CDR2 (germline): SGHDT, YYEEEE. Between the trimmed V and J ends, which lost 1 base and 6 bases, there was a span of 7 bases. This CDR3 has 13 amino acids. The CDR3 DNA reads as TGTGCCAGCAGCTTGAGGGGCGCCGGGGAGCTGTTTTTT. Amino acids: CASSLRGAGELFF.

J is TRBJ1-6 and V is TRBV7-9; 9 nucleotides align to TRBD1. CDR3 size: 15 residues. From germline, CDR1 is SEHNR and CDR2 FQNEAQ (reference sequence). V shed 2 bases and J 10 bases; nucleotides not matched to a gene: 6. CDR3 residues: CASSLTQGAGSPLHF. In DNA form, the CDR3 reads TGTGCCAGCAGCTTAACACAGGGGGCAGGATCACCCCTCCACTTT. Full variable domain (rest looked up from reference TRBV7-9 and TRBJ1-6): DTGVSQNPRHKITKRGQNVTFRCDPISEHNRLYWYRQTLGQGPEFLTYFQNEAQLEKSRLLSDRFSAERPKGSFSTLEIQRTEQGDSAMYLCASSLTQGAGSPLHFGNGTRLTVT.

This clone occurred a few times. The chain joins TRBV27 to TRBJ2-7, with a weak D call TRBD1 (5 bases). Germline loops: CDR1 MNHEY, CDR2 SMNVEV (reference sequence). This CDR3 has 13 amino acids. Deletions cut 3 bases from V and 3 bases from J, with 9 bases between. The DNA for the CDR3 is TGTGCCAGCAGTTTGCGACAGAACTACGAGCAGTACTTC. The encoded protein is CASSLRQNYEQYF.

Only one count was recorded for this clone. The chain links TRBV5-4 to TRBJ2-7, with 10 bases lining up with TRBD1. This CDR3 is built from 14 residues. Germline trimming cut 1 base from V and 6 bases from J; bases unmatched to any gene: 4. CDR1 is SGHNT and CDR2 is YYREEE in the germline V gene (reference sequence). The CDR3 spells CASSLRDRGAEQYF. The CDR3 coding sequence is TGTGCCAGCAGCTTGAGGGACAGGGGTGCCGAGCAGTACTTC. Combining the CDR3 with reference TRBV5-4 and TRBJ2-7 gives the whole variable domain ETGVTQSPTHLIKTRGQQVTLRCSSQSGHNTVSWYQQALGQGPQFIFQYYREEENGRGNFPPRFSGLQFPNYSSELNVNALELDDSALYLCASSLRDRGAEQYFGPGTRLTVT.

This clone was recorded once. This chain connects TRBV5-4 to TRBJ2-1, with TRBD1 matching 7 bases. There are 18 residues in the CDR3. Losses at the gene ends were 4 bases for V and 0 bases for J; bases not matched to a gene: 13. Germline V lookup: CDR1 SGHNT, CDR2 YYREEE (reference sequence). This CDR3 is CASSRGGSTGPSYNEQFF. The DNA for the CDR3 is TGTGCCAGCAGCCGAGGTGGATCGACAGGGCCCTCCTACAATGAGCAGTTCTTC.

The V gene is TRBV5-1, the J gene TRBJ1-1; 9 bases line up with TRBD1. V dropped 4 bases and J dropped 7; count of bases not matched to a gene: 8. The CDR3 extends over 14 amino acids. Germline V lookup: CDR1 SGHRS, CDR2 YFSETQ. The DNA for the CDR3 is TGCGCCAGCAGCCTCGGACAGGGGAAGAGTGAAGCTTTCTTT. As protein: CASSLGQGKSEAFF.

The rearrangement uses TRBV6-6 and TRBJ2-7, with D possibly matching TRBD1 (6 bases). This CDR3 is built from 13 residues. The germline V gene has CDR1 MNHNY and CDR2 SVGAGI (reference sequence). V gave up 7 bases and J gave up 4 bases, with 14 bases separating them. The CDR3 loop reads CASTPQGKYEQYF. CDR3 coding DNA: TGTGCCAGCACCCCTCAGGGGAAGTACGAGCAGTACTTC.

This clone has only a few counts. The rearrangement links TRBV27 to TRBJ2-5, with no clear D. Trimming stripped 6 bases from V and 4 bases from J, with 3 bases between. Germline-derived CDR1 and CDR2 are MNHEY and SMNVEV (reference sequence). There are 10 residues in the CDR3. CDR3: CASSPETQYF. DNA for the CDR3: TGTGCCAGCAGCCCAGAGACCCAGTACTTC.

The chain employs TRBV7-9 and TRBJ2-7, with 8 bases lining up with TRBD2. CDR1 is SEHNR and CDR2 is FQNEAQ in the germline V gene (reference sequence). Trimming removed 0 bases from V and 4 bases from J; junction bases left unmatched: 5. The CDR3 is made up of 15 amino acids. CDR3 DNA: TGTGCCAGCAGCTTAGCAGCGGGGGATGTATACGAGCAGTACTTC. This sequence encodes CASSLAAGDVYEQYF.

CDR3 sequence: CAVSTGGTEAFF. As DNA, the CDR3 is TGTGCCGTTTCGACAGGGGGCACTGAAGCTTTCTTT. The chain uses TRBV30 and TRBJ1-1; 9 nucleotides agree with TRBD1. Losses at the gene ends were 8 bases for V and 4 bases for J; bases not matched to a gene: 5. CDR1 is GTSNPN, CDR2 SVGIG, per germline (reference sequence). The CDR3 covers 12 residues. The full variable domain, completed using reference TRBV30 and TRBJ1-1, is SQTIHQWPATLVQPVGSPLSLECTVEGTSNPNLYWYRQAAGRGLQLLFYSVGIGQISSEVPQNLSASRPQDRQFILSSKKLLLSDSGFYLCAVSTGGTEAFFGQGTRLTVV.

The chain has TRBV28 and TRBJ1-2; 9 bases align to TRBD1. This CDR3 has 15 residues. After removal of 5 bases from V and 3 bases from J, the junction contained 7 bases not matched to a gene. The germline gives CDR1 MDHEN, CDR2 SYDVKM. The CDR3 sequence: CASSLFTGGDYGYTF. For the CDR3, the DNA is TGTGCCAGCAGTCTTTTCACAGGGGGCGACTATGGCTACACCTTC.